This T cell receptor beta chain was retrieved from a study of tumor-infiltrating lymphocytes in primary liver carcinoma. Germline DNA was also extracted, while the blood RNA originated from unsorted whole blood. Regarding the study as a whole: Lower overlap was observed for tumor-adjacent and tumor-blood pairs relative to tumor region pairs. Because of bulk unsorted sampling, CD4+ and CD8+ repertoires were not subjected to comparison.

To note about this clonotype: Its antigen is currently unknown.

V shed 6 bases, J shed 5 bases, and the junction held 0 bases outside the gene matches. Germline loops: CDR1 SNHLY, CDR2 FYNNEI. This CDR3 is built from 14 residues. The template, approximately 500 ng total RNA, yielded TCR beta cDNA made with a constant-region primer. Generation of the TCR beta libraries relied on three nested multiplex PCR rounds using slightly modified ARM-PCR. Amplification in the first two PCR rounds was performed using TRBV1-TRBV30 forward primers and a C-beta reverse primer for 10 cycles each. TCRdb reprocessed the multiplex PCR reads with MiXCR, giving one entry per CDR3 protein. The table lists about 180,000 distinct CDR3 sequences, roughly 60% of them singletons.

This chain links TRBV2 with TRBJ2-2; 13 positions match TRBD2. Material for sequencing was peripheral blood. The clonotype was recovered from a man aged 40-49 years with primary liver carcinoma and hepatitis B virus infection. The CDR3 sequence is CASRGLAGTGELFF. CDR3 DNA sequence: TGTGCCAGCAGGGGACTAGCGGGGACCGGGGAGCTGTTTTTT.